A selection of T cell receptor beta chains follows, all from one sample in a study of patients and donors after allogeneic stem cell transplantation. In TCRdb, the RT-PCR reads were re-called with MiXCR into one record per CDR3 protein. The profile covers around 240,000 distinct CDR3 sequences, with around an eighth appearing a single time and about 9.9% taken by the ten largest. Sequencing was done on a sample of blood, either unsorted or a sorted T cell fraction (not recorded which). These receptors all come from a human donor who was either an allogeneic HSCT recipient or a stem cell or donor lymphocyte infusion donor (not recorded which). It is not recorded whose cells these are; they may come from a transplant donor. Both conserved end residues are part of each CDR3. The order of the fields is D gene, clone size, J gene, V gene, CDR3 protein, CDR3 DNA. The D gene is left open where the match is weak. Clone size, where shown, is once, few, many, or a class for clones that have expanded.

>-|few|TRBJ1-1|TRBV7-2
CASSLGPANTEAFF
TGTGCCAGCAGCTTAGGGCCTGCGAACACTGAAGCTTTCTTT
>-|-|TRBJ2-6|TRBV7-8
CASRDYQAAWSGADVLTF
TGTGCCAGCAGGGACTATCAGGCGGCTTGGAGTGGGGCCGACGTCCTGACTTTC
>-|few|TRBJ1-2|TRBV24-1
CATSDLTDYGYTF
TGTGCCACCAGTGACCTGACAGACTATGGCTACACCTTC
>TRBD2|-|TRBJ2-3|TRBV2
CASGITSGRPSTDTQYF
TGTGCCAGCGGGATAACTAGCGGGCGACCTAGCACAGATACGCAGTATTTT
>TRBD1|many|TRBJ1-5|TRBV5-1
CASSRDSPTQPQHF
TGCGCCAGCAGCCGGGACAGCCCTACCCAGCCCCAGCATTTT
>-|many|TRBJ1-6|TRBV7-9
CASSLGGTDSPLHF
TGTGCCAGCAGCTTAGGTGGGACCGATTCACCCCTCCACTTT
>-|few|TRBJ1-5|TRBV21-1
CASSDRQGSNQPQHF
TGTGCCAGCAGCGACCGACAGGGTAGCAATCAGCCCCAGCATTTT
>-|-|TRBJ2-4|TRBV2
CASRNREAKNIQYF
TGTGCCAGCAGGAACAGGGAGGCCAAAAACATTCAGTACTTC
>-|-|TRBJ1-1|TRBV3-1
CASSPDGVTEAFF
TGTGCCAGCAGCCCCGACGGGGTGACTGAAGCTTTCTTT
>TRBD2|few|TRBJ2-5|TRBV12-3/TRBV12-4
CASSLGRTSGQETQYF
TGTGCCAGCAGTTTAGGGCGAACTAGCGGGCAAGAGACCCAGTACTTC
>-|-|TRBJ1-2|TRBV7-9
CASSPTGGDYGYTF
TGTGCCAGCAGCCCGACAGGCGGAGATTATGGCTACACCTTC
>TRBD2|-|TRBJ2-1|TRBV5-4
CASSPSGSLSYNEQFF
TGTGCCAGCAGCCCTAGCGGGAGTCTCTCCTACAATGAGCAGTTCTTC
>-|few|TRBJ2-7|TRBV29-1
CSVELGGHYEQYF
TGCAGCGTTGAACTCGGAGGGCACTACGAGCAGTACTTC
>TRBD1|once|TRBJ1-2|TRBV15
CATSRGTGYYGYTF
TGTGCCACCAGCAGAGGGACAGGGTACTATGGCTACACCTTC
>-|few|TRBJ1-6|TRBV7-2
CASSPGGFTQGSLHF
TGTGCCAGCAGCCCCGGGGGCTTCACACAAGGATCCCTCCACTTT
>-|-|TRBJ2-5|TRBV25-1
CASRAGQGGTGTQYF
TGTGCCAGCAGGGCGGGCCAGGGGGGTACCGGGACCCAGTACTTC
>-|many|TRBJ2-3|TRBV4-3
CASSQDWGLRTDTQYF
TGCGCCAGCAGCCAAGATTGGGGACTCCGCACAGATACGCAGTATTTT
>-|many|TRBJ1-1|TRBV18
CATTPGGIVTEAFF
TGTGCCACCACTCCCGGGGGAATTGTGACTGAAGCTTTCTTT
>-|few|TRBJ2-6|TRBV20-1
CSANPAAAGANVLTF
TGCAGTGCAAACCCGGCAGCCGCTGGGGCCAACGTCCTGACTTTC
>-|-|TRBJ2-6|TRBV3-1
CASRTASGANVLTF
TGTGCCAGCAGGACAGCCTCTGGGGCCAACGTCCTGACTTTC
>TRBD2|-|TRBJ2-1|TRBV11-1
CASSLGTTSGGADNEQFF
TGTGCCAGCAGCTTAGGTACGACTAGCGGGGGGGCCGACAATGAGCAGTTCTTC
>-|few|TRBJ1-6|TRBV20-1
CSARDYQENYNSPLHF
TGCAGTGCTAGAGATTATCAGGAGAACTATAATTCACCCCTCCACTTT
>-|-|TRBJ1-6|TRBV18
CASSPPWESSYNSPLHF
TGTGCCAGCTCACCACCTTGGGAAAGCTCCTATAATTCACCCCTCCACTTT
>TRBD2|-|TRBJ2-5|TRBV20-1
CSASTSGRAGETQYF
TGCAGTGCATCGACTAGCGGGAGGGCCGGAGAGACCCAGTACTTC
>-|-|TRBJ1-5|TRBV6-2/TRBV6-3
CASSYGSVSNQPQHF
TGTGCCAGCAGTTACGGTTCCGTGAGCAATCAGCCCCAGCATTTT
>TRBD1|few|TRBJ2-1|TRBV18
CASSRDSTDEQFF
TGTGCCAGCTCAAGGGACAGTACGGATGAGCAGTTCTTC
>-|-|TRBJ2-6|TRBV5-1
CASSLDGSGANVLTF
TGCGCCAGCAGCTTGGACGGGTCTGGGGCCAACGTCCTGACTTTC
>-|many|TRBJ2-6|TRBV29-1
CSVERDTDSGANVLTF
TGCAGCGTTGAACGGGACACAGACTCTGGGGCCAACGTCCTGACTTTC
>-|few|TRBJ1-2|TRBV7-2
CASSPGRGGYTF
TGTGCCAGCAGCCCGGGGCGGGGCGGCTACACCTTC
>-|few|TRBJ2-5|TRBV11-2
CASSLGGPGGTETQYF
TGTGCCAGCAGCTTAGGCGGCCCCGGGGGAACGGAGACCCAGTACTTC
>-|few|TRBJ2-7|TRBV6-1
CATSGTLVGEQYF
TGTGCCACCTCCGGGACGCTGGTTGGGGAGCAGTACTTC
>-|few|TRBJ2-3|TRBV7-3
CASSPRGGMVPDTQYF
TGTGCCAGCAGCCCCCGAGGTGGGATGGTGCCAGATACGCAGTATTTT
>-|-|TRBJ1-4|TRBV3-1
CASSPRAQEEKLFF
TGTGCCAGCAGCCCTCGGGCCCAGGAAGAAAAACTGTTTTTT
>-|few|TRBJ2-3|TRBV5-6
CASSPAGPKKEYF
TGTGCCAGCAGCCCGGCCGGTCCTAAAAAGGAATATTTT
>TRBD1|-|TRBJ2-2|TRBV12-3/TRBV12-4
CASRSGTGAPGELFF
TGTGCCAGCAGGTCCGGGACAGGGGCACCGGGGGAGCTGTTTTTT
>-|few|TRBJ1-3|TRBV7-2
CASSLREASGNTIYF
TGTGCCAGCAGCTTAAGGGAGGCTTCTGGAAACACCATATATTTT
>-|few|TRBJ1-1|TRBV11-3
CASSPARVGEAFF
TGTGCCAGCAGCCCGGCCAGGGTCGGTGAAGCTTTCTTT
>TRBD2|-|TRBJ2-1|TRBV11-3
CASSRGGLAGGNEQFF
TGTGCCAGCAGCCGAGGCGGGCTAGCGGGCGGTAATGAGCAGTTCTTC
>TRBD1|-|TRBJ1-5|TRBV30
CAWADRGNNQPQHF
TGTGCCTGGGCAGACAGGGGGAACAATCAGCCCCAGCATTTT
>TRBD2|-|TRBJ2-7|TRBV20-1
CSARPGTSGRSHEQYF
TGCAGTGCTAGGCCGGGGACTAGCGGGAGGTCTCACGAGCAGTACTTC
>TRBD1|-|TRBJ2-7|TRBV6-1
CASSHRDRVSGEQYF
TGTGCCAGCAGTCACCGGGACAGGGTCTCTGGCGAGCAGTACTTC
>TRBD1|few|TRBJ1-5|TRBV18
CASSPRDRAYSNQPQHF
TGTGCCAGCTCACCAAGGGACAGGGCGTATAGCAATCAGCCCCAGCATTTT
>TRBD1|few|TRBJ2-2|TRBV5-1
CASSILDRGHGTGELFF
TGCGCCAGCAGCATATTAGACAGGGGGCATGGAACCGGGGAGCTGTTTTTT
>-|-|TRBJ1-1|TRBV20-1
CSVTLGGPTEAFF
TGCAGTGTCACTTTAGGGGGGCCCACTGAAGCTTTCTTT
>TRBD2|few|TRBJ2-7|TRBV20-1
CSARLPGLAGVGQYF
TGCAGTGCTAGGCTGCCGGGACTAGCGGGAGTCGGGCAGTACTTC
>TRBD2|few|TRBJ2-1|TRBV6-4
CASSRTSGVYNEQFF
TGTGCCAGCAGTCGGACTAGCGGGGTTTACAATGAGCAGTTCTTC
>-|few|TRBJ1-5|TRBV19
CASSIGDQGVQPQHF
TGTGCCAGTAGTATAGGGGACCAGGGTGTTCAGCCCCAGCATTTT
>-|-|TRBJ1-1|TRBV11-2
CASSLVTLEAFF
TGTGCCAGCAGCTTAGTTACACTCGAAGCTTTCTTT
>-|few|TRBJ2-3|TRBV15
CATSRGGSGSTDTQYF
TGTGCCACCAGCAGAGGAGGTAGCGGAAGCACAGATACGCAGTATTTT
>-|-|TRBJ2-5|TRBV19
CASRQNLQETQYF
TGTGCCAGCAGACAGAACCTCCAAGAGACCCAGTACTTC
>-|many|TRBJ2-2|TRBV7-3
CASGRGNTGELFF
TGTGCCAGCGGAAGGGGGAACACCGGGGAGCTGTTTTTT
>-|few|TRBJ1-2|TRBV25-1
CASSDVGQPGYTF
TGTGCCAGCAGTGACGTAGGACAGCCCGGCTACACCTTC
>-|-|TRBJ1-1|TRBV19
CASRSGPAEAFF
TGTGCCAGTAGATCAGGCCCCGCCGAAGCTTTCTTT
>-|-|TRBJ1-4|TRBV7-9
CASSSEFIREKLFF
TGTGCCAGCAGCTCAGAGTTCATTAGGGAAAAACTGTTTTTT
>TRBD2|-|TRBJ2-1|TRBV4-3
CASSQVSGGPSFF
TGCGCCAGCAGCCAGGTTAGCGGGGGGCCGTCGTTCTTC
>-|few|TRBJ2-5|TRBV12-3/TRBV12-4
CASSLAGTQETQYF
TGTGCCAGCAGTTTAGCGGGGACGCAAGAGACCCAGTACTTC